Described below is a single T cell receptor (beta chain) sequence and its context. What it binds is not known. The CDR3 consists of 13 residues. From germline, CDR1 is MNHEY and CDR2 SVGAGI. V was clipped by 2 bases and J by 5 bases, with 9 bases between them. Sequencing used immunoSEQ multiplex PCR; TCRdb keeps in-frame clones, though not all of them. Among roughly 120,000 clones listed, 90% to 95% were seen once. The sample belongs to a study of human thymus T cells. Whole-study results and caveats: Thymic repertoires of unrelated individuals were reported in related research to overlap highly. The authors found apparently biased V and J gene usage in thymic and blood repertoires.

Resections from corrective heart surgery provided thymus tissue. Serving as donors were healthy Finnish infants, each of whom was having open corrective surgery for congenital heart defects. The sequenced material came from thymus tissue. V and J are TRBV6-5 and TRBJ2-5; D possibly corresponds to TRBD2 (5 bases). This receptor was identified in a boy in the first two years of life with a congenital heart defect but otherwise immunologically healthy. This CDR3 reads CASSYEGGETQYF. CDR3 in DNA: TGTGCCAGCAGTTACGAGGGTGGCGAGACCCAGTACTTC.